These T cell receptor beta chains were read from a single sample in a study of CD8+ T cells in alopecia areata. Produced via immunoSEQ multiplex PCR; TCRdb's table is partial and in-frame only. The table has tens of thousands of clones, just over 70% seen once; the top ten hold 15% to 20%. The sequences come from CD8+ T cells sorted from blood, collected at approximately week 42, from a patient treated with tofacitinib. The origin of the receptors is a human donor with alopecia areata. Each CDR3 is given with its conserved first and last residue. The order of the fields is CDR3 DNA, CDR3 protein, J gene, D gene, V gene, clone size. D genes are given only for firm matches. Only some rows state a clone size, as once, few, many or a class for expanded clones.

DNA: TGTGCTAGTGGTTTCCGCGGGGAGCTGTTTTTT
CDR3: CASGFRGELFF
J: TRBJ2-2
D: -
V: TRBV12-5
size: -

DNA: TGTGCCAGTAGTATAGGACTAGCGGGGTCAGACATTCAGTACTTC
CDR3: CASSIGLAGSDIQYF
J: TRBJ2-4
D: TRBD2
V: TRBV19
size: medium-sized

DNA: TGCAGCGTTATCACCGGGAACACTGAAGCTTTCTTT
CDR3: CSVITGNTEAFF
J: TRBJ1-1
D: -
V: TRBV29-1
size: -

DNA: TGTGCCAGTAGCCCCGGGGACGAGCAGTACTTC
CDR3: CASSPGDEQYF
J: TRBJ2-7
D: -
V: TRBV19
size: -

DNA: TGTGCCAGCAGCGAACGGGGAGGGGGCATGGAGACCCAGTACTTC
CDR3: CASSERGGGMETQYF
J: TRBJ2-5
D: -
V: TRBV2
size: -

DNA: TGTGCCAGCAGTGGTAGCGGGGGTGCAACCGGGGAGCTGTTTTTT
CDR3: CASSGSGGATGELFF
J: TRBJ2-2
D: TRBD2
V: TRBV6-6
size: -

DNA: TGTGCCAGCAGCCACGAGGTGGAGGACGGAATCTATGGCTACACCTTC
CDR3: CASSHEVEDGIYGYTF
J: TRBJ1-2
D: -
V: TRBV14
size: once

DNA: TGTGCCTGGGGACTTATAAACACTGAAGCTTTCTTT
CDR3: CAWGLINTEAFF
J: TRBJ1-1
D: -
V: TRBV30
size: -

DNA: TGTGCCAGCAGCCTCAGGCAGGGAAGTCGCATTCAGTACTTC
CDR3: CASSLRQGSRIQYF
J: TRBJ2-4
D: -
V: TRBV7-9
size: -

DNA: TGTGCCTGGAGTGTTGATAGCAACCAGCCCCAGCATTTT
CDR3: CAWSVDSNQPQHF
J: TRBJ1-5
D: -
V: TRBV30
size: -

DNA: TGTGCCAGCAGTTCCGCACAGGGGACCGACGAGCAGTACTTC
CDR3: CASSSAQGTDEQYF
J: TRBJ2-7
D: TRBD1
V: TRBV7-6
size: once

DNA: TGTGCCAGCAGAAACTTGGGCCGGGGCAATGAGCAGTTCTTC
CDR3: CASRNLGRGNEQFF
J: TRBJ2-1
D: -
V: TRBV6-5
size: -

DNA: TGTGCCAGCAGCGTAACCTCAACTAGCGGGGGAAGGTATGAGCAGTTCTTC
CDR3: CASSVTSTSGGRYEQFF
J: TRBJ2-1
D: TRBD2
V: TRBV13
size: -

DNA: TGTGCCAGCAGCCCCGGTCTAGCGGGGACCTACGATACGCAGTATTTT
CDR3: CASSPGLAGTYDTQYF
J: TRBJ2-3
D: TRBD2
V: TRBV6-4
size: -

DNA: TGTGCCAGTAGTATAAGGGATCTAAATCAGCCCCAGCATTTT
CDR3: CASSIRDLNQPQHF
J: TRBJ1-5
D: -
V: TRBV19
size: -

DNA: TGTGCCAGCAGCTTAGCCGGACAGGCTGCTTCCTACAATGAGCAGTTCTTC
CDR3: CASSLAGQAASYNEQFF
J: TRBJ2-1
D: TRBD1
V: TRBV7-2
size: -

DNA: TGTGCCATCAGTGAGATGGACATTCAGTACTTC
CDR3: CAISEMDIQYF
J: TRBJ2-4
D: -
V: TRBV10-3
size: -

DNA: TGCGCCAGCAGCCAAGTTGGGACAGCGAACTATGGCTACACCTTC
CDR3: CASSQVGTANYGYTF
J: TRBJ1-2
D: TRBD1
V: TRBV4-1
size: -

DNA: TGTGCCAGCAGCTTAAAGAACAATGAGCAGTTCTTC
CDR3: CASSLKNNEQFF
J: TRBJ2-1
D: -
V: TRBV7-2
size: -

DNA: TGCAGCGTTGAATTGGCAGGGGGAAATGAAAAACTGTTTTTT
CDR3: CSVELAGGNEKLFF
J: TRBJ1-4
D: TRBD1
V: TRBV29-1
size: once

DNA: TGCAGCGTTGAAGATCCGGGCCACCCTCTATATGGCTACACCTTC
CDR3: CSVEDPGHPLYGYTF
J: TRBJ1-2
D: -
V: TRBV29-1
size: -

DNA: TGTGCCTCCGAACAGGGGTGGAACACCGGGGAGCTGTTTTTT
CDR3: CASEQGWNTGELFF
J: TRBJ2-2
D: TRBD1
V: TRBV15
size: -

DNA: TGTGCCAGTAGCCTAAGCGGACTCAACAATGAGCAGTTCTTC
CDR3: CASSLSGLNNEQFF
J: TRBJ2-1
D: -
V: TRBV19
size: -

DNA: TGTGCCAGCAGCCAAGGGGTGGCTGAAGCTTTCTTT
CDR3: CASSQGVAEAFF
J: TRBJ1-1
D: -
V: TRBV4-2
size: -

DNA: TGTGCCACCCATCAGGGATCCCACAATGAGCAGTTCTTC
CDR3: CATHQGSHNEQFF
J: TRBJ2-1
D: -
V: TRBV2
size: -

DNA: TGTGCCAGCAGCTTAGACAGGGGGGAGGAGCAGTTCTTC
CDR3: CASSLDRGEEQFF
J: TRBJ2-1
D: TRBD1
V: TRBV7-3
size: few

DNA: TGTGCCAGCAGCCGAACCGGGGAGCTGTTTTTT
CDR3: CASSRTGELFF
J: TRBJ2-2
D: -
V: TRBV13
size: -

DNA: TGCAGCGTCGTAGGGACTAACTATGGCTACACCTTC
CDR3: CSVVGTNYGYTF
J: TRBJ1-2
D: -
V: TRBV29-1
size: -

DNA: TGTGCCAGCAACCTCAACAACGATGAGGCTGAGACCCAGTACTTC
CDR3: CASNLNNDEAETQYF
J: TRBJ2-5
D: -
V: TRBV7-8
size: few

DNA: TGTGCCAGCAGCGTAGCGGGGGGGCGGACAGATACGCAGTATTTT
CDR3: CASSVAGGRTDTQYF
J: TRBJ2-3
D: TRBD2
V: TRBV9
size: once

DNA: TGTGCCAGCAGTTTTGGGGATGGCAGGGCTGGAACTGGGGCCAACGTCCTGACTTTC
CDR3: CASSFGDGRAGTGANVLTF
J: TRBJ2-6
D: -
V: TRBV28
size: -

DNA: TGCGCCAGCAGCCAAGATCCCCGGACAGGGGGCTATGGCTACACCTTC
CDR3: CASSQDPRTGGYGYTF
J: TRBJ1-2
D: TRBD1
V: TRBV4-3
size: -

DNA: TGTGCCAGCAGCCTGACAGCTTACGAGCAGTACTTC
CDR3: CASSLTAYEQYF
J: TRBJ2-7
D: -
V: TRBV7-8
size: -

DNA: TGCAGCGTTGGTCGCAGGCTGGCAGATACGCAGTATTTT
CDR3: CSVGRRLADTQYF
J: TRBJ2-3
D: -
V: TRBV29-1
size: -

DNA: TGTGCCAGCAGCTCGACCAGCTCCTACAATGAGCAGTTCTTC
CDR3: CASSSTSSYNEQFF
J: TRBJ2-1
D: -
V: TRBV7-3
size: few

DNA: TGTGCCAGCAGTTTAGAGGGGGCGCGGGCCTATGGCTACACCTTC
CDR3: CASSLEGARAYGYTF
J: TRBJ1-2
D: TRBD1
V: TRBV27
size: -

DNA: TGTGCCAGCAGCGCCGCTCGGACTAGCGGGGGGGCAAATGAGCAGTTCTTC
CDR3: CASSAARTSGGANEQFF
J: TRBJ2-1
D: TRBD2
V: TRBV9
size: -

DNA: TGTGCCAGCAGCTCCGCAGGGGGCACAGATACGCAGTATTTT
CDR3: CASSSAGGTDTQYF
J: TRBJ2-3
D: -
V: TRBV7-6
size: -

DNA: TGCGCCAGCAGCCATACAACACGGCCCGCTAACTATGGCTACACCTTC
CDR3: CASSHTTRPANYGYTF
J: TRBJ1-2
D: -
V: TRBV4-3
size: -

DNA: TGTGCCAGCAGTGTCGGAAGCGGGGGCCCCCCAACCCAGTACTTC
CDR3: CASSVGSGGPPTQYF
J: TRBJ2-5
D: TRBD2
V: TRBV2
size: -

DNA: TGCGCCAGCAGAAGAGACAGGGGGCTGCAAGAGACCCAGTACTTC
CDR3: CASRRDRGLQETQYF
J: TRBJ2-5
D: TRBD1
V: TRBV5-1
size: -

DNA: TGTGCCAGCAGCCCCCAAAAGGGAAAACTGTTTTTT
CDR3: CASSPQKGKLFF
J: TRBJ1-4
D: -
V: TRBV7-6
size: -

DNA: TGCAGCGCCAGAGAGGAGGGGGCGCATGGCTACACCTTC
CDR3: CSAREEGAHGYTF
J: TRBJ1-2
D: TRBD1
V: TRBV29-1
size: -

DNA: TGTGCCAGTAGCCCCGGGACAGGGGGAGCCTACGAGCAGTACTTC
CDR3: CASSPGTGGAYEQYF
J: TRBJ2-7
D: TRBD1
V: TRBV19
size: -

DNA: TGTGCCAGTAGTACGACTAGCGCCGCAGATACGCAGTATTTT
CDR3: CASSTTSAADTQYF
J: TRBJ2-3
D: TRBD2
V: TRBV19
size: -

DNA: TGTGCCTGGAGTGTGGATAGGGAGGAGACCCAGTACTTC
CDR3: CAWSVDREETQYF
J: TRBJ2-5
D: -
V: TRBV30
size: -

DNA: TGTGCCACCTCCGGGACAGCACTCTCCGGGGCCAACGTCCTGACTTTC
CDR3: CATSGTALSGANVLTF
J: TRBJ2-6
D: TRBD1
V: TRBV15
size: -

DNA: TGTGCCAGCACACCACCCCAAACCCCGGCAGTACTGTTTTTT
CDR3: CASTPPQTPAVLFF
J: TRBJ1-4
D: -
V: TRBV25-1
size: few

DNA: TGTGCCAGCAGCCTCAGGGGCGGTAACATTCAGTACTTC
CDR3: CASSLRGGNIQYF
J: TRBJ2-4
D: -
V: TRBV14
size: -